The clone carrying this T cell receptor beta chain has at least ten counts. What it binds is not known. TCRdb reprocessed the reads with MiXCR, giving one entry per CDR3 protein. The sample consists of about 920,000 distinct CDR3 sequences, about a third of them appearing once. The data belong to a study of T cell repertoires in cytomegalovirus infection. Trimming shortened V by 4 bases and J by 3 bases, and 28 bases separated the two germline ends. Germline lookup yields CDR1 SGHTA and CDR2 FQGNSA. CDR3 length: 20 amino acids. This TCR came from a human donor in good health (CMV status not recorded). Some clones in this sample may be carry-over from other donors' samples. The sample consisted of cultured CD8+ T cells from PBMCs, taken from culture after CMV antigen stimulation. The rearrangement links TRBV7-2 to TRBJ2-4, with D possibly being TRBD1 (6 bases). The CDR3 DNA reads TGTGCCAGCAGCTCCCACCCAAATTACAGGGAACTGTACGACAAAAACATTCAGTACTTC. Its protein product is CASSSHPNYRELYDKNIQYF.